The rows below give T cell receptor beta chains drawn from one sample of a study of blood T cells in healthy people across ages. TCRdb redid the calling of the 5' RACE reads with MiXCR, one entry per CDR3 protein. Here the sample spans around 1.5 million distinct CDR3 sequences, 59% being singletons. The sequenced sample consisted of blood. The receptors were gathered from a man aged 18 to 29 in good health. Both conserved end residues are trimmed from each CDR3. Some rows mark clone size as missing; the rest say once, few, many or name a class of expanded clone.

J gene: TRBJ2-3; V gene: TRBV6-5; clone size: NA; CDR3 protein: ATLGSGRGRDTQY
J gene: TRBJ2-3; V gene: TRBV4-3; clone size: once; CDR3 protein: ASSVGITDTQY
J gene: TRBJ2-7; V gene: TRBV7-9; clone size: NA; CDR3 protein: ASSFTPGTSGSYEQY
J gene: TRBJ2-5; V gene: TRBV20-1; clone size: few; CDR3 protein: SGGQETQY
J gene: TRBJ2-7; V gene: TRBV20-1; clone size: NA; CDR3 protein: SARGTGFGSYEQY
J gene: TRBJ2-1; V gene: TRBV28; clone size: NA; CDR3 protein: ASRGAFNEQF
J gene: TRBJ2-1; V gene: TRBV29-1; clone size: few; CDR3 protein: SVKGVVHNEQF
J gene: TRBJ2-3; V gene: TRBV6-1; clone size: NA; CDR3 protein: ASSERQLITDTQY
J gene: TRBJ1-2; V gene: TRBV6-1; clone size: NA; CDR3 protein: ASSEAQGAFYGYT
J gene: TRBJ1-1; V gene: TRBV12-3/TRBV12-4; clone size: NA; CDR3 protein: ASSFGEHTEAF
J gene: TRBJ2-5; V gene: TRBV4-1; clone size: NA; CDR3 protein: ASSQEADRETQY
J gene: TRBJ2-7; V gene: TRBV3-1; clone size: NA; CDR3 protein: ASSPELLYEQY
J gene: TRBJ2-2; V gene: TRBV20-1; clone size: NA; CDR3 protein: SATGQGRSGELF
J gene: TRBJ2-7; V gene: TRBV6-2/TRBV6-3; clone size: NA; CDR3 protein: ASSYSTAKGTYEQY
J gene: TRBJ1-1; V gene: TRBV30; clone size: NA; CDR3 protein: AWRRTVNTEAF
J gene: TRBJ2-7; V gene: TRBV27; clone size: NA; CDR3 protein: ASSLEGWGGNEQY
J gene: TRBJ1-1; V gene: TRBV5-1; clone size: NA; CDR3 protein: ASSPRGAWTLPEAF
J gene: TRBJ2-5; V gene: TRBV27; clone size: NA; CDR3 protein: ASSSELQETQY
J gene: TRBJ2-3; V gene: TRBV15; clone size: NA; CDR3 protein: ATSYSGARTRDTQY
J gene: TRBJ2-3; V gene: TRBV12-3/TRBV12-4; clone size: NA; CDR3 protein: ASSQAGGVTADVQY
J gene: TRBJ2-1; V gene: TRBV5-1; clone size: NA; CDR3 protein: ASTRDSNNEQF
J gene: TRBJ2-5; V gene: TRBV29-1; clone size: NA; CDR3 protein: SVEGVLSRNYNEQY
J gene: TRBJ2-7; V gene: TRBV4-1; clone size: few; CDR3 protein: ASSLTSVGRYEQY
J gene: TRBJ2-1; V gene: TRBV7-9; clone size: NA; CDR3 protein: ASSPSGTYNEQF
J gene: TRBJ2-7; V gene: TRBV2; clone size: NA; CDR3 protein: AIKESSLREQY
J gene: TRBJ1-1; V gene: TRBV11-2; clone size: NA; CDR3 protein: ASSYGTGDVPEAF
J gene: NA; V gene: TRBV29-1; clone size: few; CDR3 protein: SGGGGKETQY
J gene: TRBJ1-4; V gene: TRBV21-1; clone size: few; CDR3 protein: ASSKDLNNRTNEKLF
J gene: TRBJ2-2; V gene: TRBV2; clone size: few; CDR3 protein: ASSWDRGRSIYTGELF
J gene: TRBJ1-6; V gene: TRBV9; clone size: NA; CDR3 protein: ASNSGGNSPLH
J gene: NA; V gene: TRBV2; clone size: NA; CDR3 protein: ASSELVSQTQY
J gene: TRBJ1-2; V gene: TRBV3-1; clone size: NA; CDR3 protein: AVQTLYGYT
J gene: TRBJ2-4; V gene: TRBV7-2; clone size: NA; CDR3 protein: ASSLGWVQY
J gene: TRBJ2-3; V gene: TRBV6-5; clone size: NA; CDR3 protein: ASSYSVGGVSGTDTQY
J gene: TRBJ1-1; V gene: TRBV4-1; clone size: NA; CDR3 protein: ASSQPGGTEAF
J gene: TRBJ2-3; V gene: TRBV5-1; clone size: NA; CDR3 protein: ASSRYLAGVVDTQY
J gene: TRBJ2-7; V gene: TRBV4-2; clone size: NA; CDR3 protein: ASSRGQGIHEQY
J gene: TRBJ2-1; V gene: TRBV7-9; clone size: few; CDR3 protein: ASSLVPLAGRDEQF
J gene: TRBJ2-1; V gene: TRBV12-5; clone size: NA; CDR3 protein: ASGEPFGTGGYNEQF
J gene: TRBJ2-7; V gene: TRBV20-1; clone size: few; CDR3 protein: SARETGGRNEQY
J gene: TRBJ2-1; V gene: TRBV7-9; clone size: NA; CDR3 protein: ASSQRERYNEQF
J gene: TRBJ1-1; V gene: TRBV29-1; clone size: once; CDR3 protein: SGRDGSYTEAF
J gene: TRBJ2-4; V gene: TRBV20-1; clone size: NA; CDR3 protein: SATEGTGPRIAKNIQY
J gene: TRBJ2-7; V gene: TRBV5-1; clone size: NA; CDR3 protein: ASSLESGSYEQY
J gene: TRBJ2-4; V gene: TRBV20-1; clone size: NA; CDR3 protein: SARPPPLVAKNIQY
J gene: TRBJ2-3; V gene: TRBV10-2; clone size: NA; CDR3 protein: ASSERGDTQY
J gene: TRBJ2-7; V gene: TRBV6-5; clone size: NA; CDR3 protein: ASSYATGTGSSYEQY